Included here is one T cell receptor beta chain sequence, with context. This record belongs to a study of blood T cell repertoires in COVID-19. About the study: The cDNA or gDNA used as material had been derived from T cells, B-cell-depleted T cells, or PBMCs.

Some clones are missing from TCRdb's copy, which holds only in-frame ones; the method was immunoSEQ multiplex PCR. The data contain fewer than 200,000 clones, roughly four fifths of them singletons. Germline assignment: CDR1 SGHDT and CDR2 YYEEEE. The trim removed 4 bases at V and 2 bases at J, leaving 4 bases unmatched. This CDR3 has 15 residues. The sample comprised peripheral blood. The chain is built from TRBV5-6 and TRBJ2-7, with 12 bases that match TRBD2. The receptor was derived from a man between 35 and 55 years old who had recovered from COVID-19. DNA of the CDR3: TGTGCCAGCAGCCCAACTAGCGGGGGGACCTACGAGCAGTACTTC. This sequence encodes CASSPTSGGTYEQYF.